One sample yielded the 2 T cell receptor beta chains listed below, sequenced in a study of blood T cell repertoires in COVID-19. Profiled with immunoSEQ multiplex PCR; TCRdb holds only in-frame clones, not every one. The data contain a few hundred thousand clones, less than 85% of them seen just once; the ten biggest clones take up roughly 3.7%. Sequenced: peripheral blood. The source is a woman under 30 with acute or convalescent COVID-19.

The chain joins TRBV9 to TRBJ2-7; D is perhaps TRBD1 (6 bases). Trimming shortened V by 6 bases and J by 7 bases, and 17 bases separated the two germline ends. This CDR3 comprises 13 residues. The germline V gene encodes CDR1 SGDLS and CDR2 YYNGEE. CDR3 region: CASTVGLTGEQYF. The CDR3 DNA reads TGTGCCAGCACCGTTGGGCTCACAGGGGAGCAGTACTTC.

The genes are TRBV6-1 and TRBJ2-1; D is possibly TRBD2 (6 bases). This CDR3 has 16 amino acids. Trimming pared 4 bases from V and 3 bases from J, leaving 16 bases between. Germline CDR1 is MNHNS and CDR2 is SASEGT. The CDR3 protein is CASSGDPAGYYNEQFF. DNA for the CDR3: TGTGCCAGCAGTGGGGACCCAGCGGGCTACTACAATGAGCAGTTCTTC.